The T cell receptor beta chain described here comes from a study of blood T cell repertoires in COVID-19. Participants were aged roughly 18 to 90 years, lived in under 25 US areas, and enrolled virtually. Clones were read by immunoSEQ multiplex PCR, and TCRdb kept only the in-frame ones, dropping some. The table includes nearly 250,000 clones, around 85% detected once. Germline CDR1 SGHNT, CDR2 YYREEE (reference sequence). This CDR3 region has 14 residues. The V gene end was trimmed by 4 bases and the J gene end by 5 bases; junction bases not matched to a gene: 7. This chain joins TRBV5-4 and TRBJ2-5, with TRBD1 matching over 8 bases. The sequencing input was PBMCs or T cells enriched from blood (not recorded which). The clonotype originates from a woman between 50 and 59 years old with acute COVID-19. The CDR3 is CASSTPGGAETQYF. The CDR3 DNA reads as TGTGCCAGCAGCACCCCAGGGGGCGCGGAGACCCAGTACTTC.